These T cell receptor beta chains were read from a single sample in a study of cytomegalovirus exposure and HLA in healthy donors. Method: immunoSEQ multiplex PCR; TCRdb's copy keeps in-frame clones and lacks some. Counted here are 150,000 or so clones, roughly 84% occurring once; the ten biggest clones make up around 0.37%. Sequencing used PBMCs. The source is a boy under 10 years old in good health and CMV-seronegative. CDR3s include the opening cysteine and the closing phenylalanine or tryptophan. A D gene is named only where the DNA matches it firmly. Where a row states a size, it is once, few, many or the class of an expanded clone; other rows omit it.

>TRBV5-1|TRBJ2-7|-|-
TGCGCCAGCAGCTTGGGGGGGCCCTACGAGCAGTACTTC
CASSLGGPYEQYF
>TRBV14|TRBJ2-1|TRBD2|-
TGTGCCAGCAGCACCTTGCCGGGACTAGCGGGAGAGGGGGGATACAATGAGCAGTTCTTC
CASSTLPGLAGEGGYNEQFF
>TRBV9|TRBJ1-2|-|-
TGTGCCAGCAGCGTACCAGGTGGAAGCTATGGCTACACCTTC
CASSVPGGSYGYTF
>TRBV21-1|TRBJ1-5|-|-
TGTGCCAGCCCACCGGGACAGGGTATGAGCAATCAGCCCCAGCATTTT
CASPPGQGMSNQPQHF
>TRBV28|TRBJ2-5|-|-
TGTGCCAGCAGTTTACAGGGTTTGCGGACCCAGTACTTC
CASSLQGLRTQYF
>TRBV4-1|TRBJ2-5|TRBD2|-
TGCGCCAGCAGCCCTGCTCTAGCGGGAGGGCCGGGGTCCCAGTACTTC
CASSPALAGGPGSQYF
>TRBV9|TRBJ2-4|TRBD2|-
TGTGCCAGCAGCGTTAGCGGGGAAAACATTCAGTACTTC
CASSVSGENIQYF
>TRBV6-5|TRBJ2-2|TRBD2|-
TGTGCCAGCAGCCGCCAGCCGGGAGGGCACGGGGAGCTGTTTTTT
CASSRQPGGHGELFF
>TRBV7-8|TRBJ2-1|-|-
TGTGCCAGCAGCGTAATGGGGACTGCTTTATACAATGAGCAGTTCTTC
CASSVMGTALYNEQFF
>TRBV2|TRBJ2-3|-|-
TGTGCCAGCAGTGAAGGGACATTATGGAAATGGGATACGCAGTATTTT
CASSEGTLWKWDTQYF
>TRBV19|TRBJ1-5|-|-
TGTGCCAGTAGTATATACGGAGATAGCAATCAGCCCCAGCATTTT
CASSIYGDSNQPQHF
>TRBV2|TRBJ1-1|-|-
TGTGCCAGCGGGCCCTTAGTGGCTGAAGCTTTCTTT
CASGPLVAEAFF
>TRBV5-1|TRBJ2-1|TRBD2|-
TGCGCCAGCAGCTCGGGACTAGCCAGCTACAATGAGCAGTTCTTC
CASSSGLASYNEQFF
>TRBV11-2|TRBJ2-3|-|-
TGTGCCAGCAGCTTAGAACCGAGGGGCACAGATACGCAGTATTTT
CASSLEPRGTDTQYF
>TRBV10-3|TRBJ2-1|TRBD2|-
TGTGCCATCAGTGCCCGACTAGCGCGAGACTCCTACAATGAGCAGTTCTTC
CAISARLARDSYNEQFF
>TRBV11-2|TRBJ2-2|TRBD1|-
TGTGCCAGCAGCTTAGATGGGACAGGCGCTTCCACCGGGGAGCTGTTTTTT
CASSLDGTGASTGELFF
>TRBV27|TRBJ2-7|-|-
TGTGCCAGCAGCCCGGTTATCGGGAGATTCTACGAGCAGTACTTC
CASSPVIGRFYEQYF
>TRBV12-5|TRBJ1-2|TRBD1|-
TGTGCTAGTGGTTTGGTAGGGGGCAGGGGGCTGTCGTCTATAGCTAACTATGGCTACACCTTC
CASGLVGGRGLSSIANYGYTF
>TRBV5-6|TRBJ2-2|-|-
TGTGCCAGCAGCCAATCGTCCGGGGTAACCGGGGAGCTGTTTTTT
CASSQSSGVTGELFF
>TRBV6-1|TRBJ1-2|TRBD1|-
TGTGCCAGCAGTGAGGAGAGGGGGCGGGATGGCTACACCTTC
CASSEERGRDGYTF
>TRBV10-2|TRBJ1-4|TRBD1|-
TGCGCCAGCAGAGACAGGGCAACTAATGAAAAACTGTTTTTT
CASRDRATNEKLFF
>TRBV5-1|TRBJ1-4|TRBD1|-
TGCGCCAGCAGCTTGGGTGACAGGGGGCGAGAAAAACTGTTTTTT
CASSLGDRGREKLFF
>TRBV7-2|TRBJ1-4|-|-
TGTGCCAGCAGCACGACAGGCCAGGGAAAACTGTTTTTT
CASSTTGQGKLFF
>TRBV7-8|TRBJ2-7|TRBD2|-
TGTGCCAGCAGCCCACCCCTATACCGGACTAGCGGGACGAACGAGCAGTACTTC
CASSPPLYRTSGTNEQYF
>TRBV5-1|TRBJ1-2|-|few
TGCGCCAGCAGCTTGGGCGCCGGTGCTAACTATGGCTACACCTTC
CASSLGAGANYGYTF
>TRBV5-1|TRBJ2-7|TRBD1|-
TGCGCCAGCAGCTTGACAGGGGGCCCCTACGAGCAGTACTTC
CASSLTGGPYEQYF
>TRBV27|TRBJ2-3|-|-
TGTGCCAGCAGTTTCGGACTTCAGACAGATACGCAGTATTTT
CASSFGLQTDTQYF
>TRBV10-3|TRBJ1-5|-|once
TGTGCCATCAGTGAGTCGATGGCAGGGATTAGCAATCAGCCCCAGCATTTT
CAISESMAGISNQPQHF
>TRBV6-6|TRBJ1-1|-|-
TGTGCCAGCTCAAACGGGATACCCACTGAAGCTTTCTTT
CASSNGIPTEAFF
>TRBV11-2|TRBJ2-6|TRBD1|-
TGTGCCAGCAGCTCGACCGGGACAGACCTCTCTGGGGCCAACGTCCTGACTTTC
CASSSTGTDLSGANVLTF
>TRBV5-1|TRBJ2-5|-|-
TGCGCCAGCGGACCGGACTGGGTTGGGGAGACCCAGTACTTC
CASGPDWVGETQYF
>TRBV5-1|TRBJ2-7|-|-
TGCGCCAGCAGCTTGGGGGGGGACCACGAGCAGTACTTC
CASSLGGDHEQYF
>TRBV5-4|TRBJ2-7|TRBD2|-
TGTGCCAGCAGCTCACCGACTAGCGGGATATACGAGCAGTACTTC
CASSSPTSGIYEQYF
>TRBV4-1|TRBJ2-1|-|-
TGCGCCAGCAGCCAACTAGCGTACAATGAGCAGTTCTTC
CASSQLAYNEQFF
>TRBV4-1|TRBJ2-1|TRBD2|few
TGCGCCAGCAGCCATCGAGCGGGAGGCGGCAATGAGCAGTTCTTC
CASSHRAGGGNEQFF
>TRBV5-1|TRBJ1-1|-|-
TGCGCCAGCAGCTTGGTGGGGAAGGGGACTGAAGCTTTCTTT
CASSLVGKGTEAFF
>TRBV28|TRBJ2-7|TRBD1|-
TGTGCCAGCAGTTCCCGTTTCGTTACCGGGACAGGGACCTACGAGCAGTACTTC
CASSSRFVTGTGTYEQYF
>TRBV11-2|TRBJ2-2|TRBD2|-
TGTGCCAGCAGCTTAGGCGCGGGAGAGTGGACCGGGGAGCTGTTTTTT
CASSLGAGEWTGELFF
>TRBV2|TRBJ2-7|TRBD2|-
TGTGCCAGCAGTGACCCCCCTAGCGGGACCACCTACGAGCAGTACTTC
CASSDPPSGTTYEQYF
>TRBV29-1|TRBJ1-1|-|-
TGCAGCGTCGGACAGCGGAACACTGAAGCTTTCTTT
CSVGQRNTEAFF
>TRBV25-1|TRBJ2-7|-|few
TGTGCCAGCAGTGAAGCGGGAACCTACGAGCAGTACTTC
CASSEAGTYEQYF
>TRBV29-1|TRBJ2-5|-|-
TGCAGCGTTGAAGACAGGTCCCAAGAGACCCAGTACTTC
CSVEDRSQETQYF
>TRBV7-8|TRBJ1-5|-|few
TGTGCCAGCAGCTACGGTAGAGGCAATCAGCCCCAGCATTTT
CASSYGRGNQPQHF
>TRBV7-2|TRBJ2-2|TRBD1|-
TGTGCCAGCAGCCCGGACAGGGGGCATCGGGAGCTGTTTTTT
CASSPDRGHRELFF
>TRBV11-1|TRBJ1-2|TRBD1|-
TGTGCCAGCAGCTCACACAACAGGGGGCACGGCTATGGCTACACCTTC
CASSSHNRGHGYGYTF